The 2 T cell receptor beta chains reported below all come from one sample, sequenced in a study of cytomegalovirus exposure and HLA in healthy donors. PCR amplification relied on 60 Vbeta primers (plus 13 Jbeta primers). TCRdb's table, derived via immunoSEQ multiplex PCR, lists solely in-frame clones and lacks some. The sample lists roughly 100,000 clones, more than 60% seen once, with about 5.8% in the top ten. The material sequenced was PBMCs. The receptors originated from a male donor in good health and CMV-seronegative.

This chain joins TRBV27 and TRBJ2-7; 9 nucleotides agree with TRBD1. Trimming cost V 4 bases and J 3 bases; bases outside gene matches: 4. The CDR3 sequence is 14 residues long. CDR1 is MNHEY, CDR2 SMNVEV, per germline (reference sequence). The chain's CDR3 is CASSSQTGGYEQYF. CDR3 in DNA: TGTGCCAGCAGTTCGCAGACAGGGGGCTACGAGCAGTACTTC.

The chain combines TRBV6-1 with TRBJ2-2, with D maybe TRBD2 (5 bases). This CDR3 is built from 13 residues. The germline gives CDR1 MNHNS, CDR2 SASEGT. Trimming shortened V by 4 bases and J by 5 bases, and 8 bases separated the two germline ends. This CDR3 is CASSVGGTGELFF. The CDR3 region has the DNA TGTGCCAGCAGTGTAGGAGGAACCGGGGAGCTGTTTTTT.